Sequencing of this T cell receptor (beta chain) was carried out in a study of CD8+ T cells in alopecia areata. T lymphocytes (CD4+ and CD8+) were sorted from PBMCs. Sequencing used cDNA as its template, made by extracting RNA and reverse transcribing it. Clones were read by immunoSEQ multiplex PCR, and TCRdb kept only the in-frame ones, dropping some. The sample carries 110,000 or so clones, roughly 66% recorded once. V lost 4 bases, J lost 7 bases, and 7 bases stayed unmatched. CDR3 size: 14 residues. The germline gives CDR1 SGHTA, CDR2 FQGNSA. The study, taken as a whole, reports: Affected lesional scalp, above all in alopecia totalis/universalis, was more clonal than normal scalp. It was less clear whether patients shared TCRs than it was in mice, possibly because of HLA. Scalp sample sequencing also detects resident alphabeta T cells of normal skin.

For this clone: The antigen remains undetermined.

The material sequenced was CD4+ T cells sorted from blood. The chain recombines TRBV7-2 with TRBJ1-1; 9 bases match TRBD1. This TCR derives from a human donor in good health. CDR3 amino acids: CASSSQGALGEAFF. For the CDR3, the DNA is TGTGCCAGCAGCTCACAGGGGGCTTTGGGTGAAGCTTTCTTT.